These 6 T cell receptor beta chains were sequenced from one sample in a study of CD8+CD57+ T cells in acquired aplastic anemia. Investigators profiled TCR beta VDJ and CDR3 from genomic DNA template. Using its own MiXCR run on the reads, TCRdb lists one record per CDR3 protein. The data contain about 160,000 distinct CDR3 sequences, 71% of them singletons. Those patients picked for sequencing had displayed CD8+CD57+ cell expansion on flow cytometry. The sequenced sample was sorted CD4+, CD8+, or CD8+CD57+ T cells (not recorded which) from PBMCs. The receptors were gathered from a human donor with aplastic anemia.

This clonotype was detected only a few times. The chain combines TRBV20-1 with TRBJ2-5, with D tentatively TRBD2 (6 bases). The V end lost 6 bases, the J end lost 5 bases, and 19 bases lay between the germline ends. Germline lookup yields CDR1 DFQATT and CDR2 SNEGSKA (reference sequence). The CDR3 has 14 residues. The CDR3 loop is CSASLLANRETQYF. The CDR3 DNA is TGCAGTGCCAGCCTCCTAGCGAACCGGGAGACCCAGTACTTC.

CDR3 coding DNA: TGCAGTGCTCCTAGTCTAAGGGGGGACCAGTACTTC. Protein: CSAPSLRGDQYF. The chain uses TRBV20-1 and TRBJ2-5; D may match TRBD1 or TRBD2 (6 bases each). CDR3 length: 12 residues. With 5 bases removed from V and 10 bases from J, the gap between germline ends came to 17 bases. Germline CDR1 DFQATT, CDR2 SNEGSKA (reference sequence).

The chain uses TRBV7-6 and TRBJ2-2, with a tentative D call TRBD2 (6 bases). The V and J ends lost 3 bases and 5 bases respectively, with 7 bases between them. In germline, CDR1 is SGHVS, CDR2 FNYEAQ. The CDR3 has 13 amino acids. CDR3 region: CASSLLATGELFF. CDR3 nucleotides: TGTGCCAGCAGCTTGCTAGCGACCGGGGAGCTGTTTTTT.

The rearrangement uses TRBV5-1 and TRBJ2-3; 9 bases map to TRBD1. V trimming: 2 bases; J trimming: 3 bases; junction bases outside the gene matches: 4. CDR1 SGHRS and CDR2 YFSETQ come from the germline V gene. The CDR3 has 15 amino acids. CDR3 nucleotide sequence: TGCGCCAGCAGCTTACGGGACAGGGAAACAGATACGCAGTATTTT. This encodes CASSLRDRETDTQYF.

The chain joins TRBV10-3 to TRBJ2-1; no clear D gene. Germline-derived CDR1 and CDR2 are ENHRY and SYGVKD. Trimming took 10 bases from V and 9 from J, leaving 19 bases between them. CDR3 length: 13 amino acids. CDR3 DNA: TGTGCCACCAACTCCGACATAACACTTGAGCAGTTCTTC. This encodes CATNSDITLEQFF.

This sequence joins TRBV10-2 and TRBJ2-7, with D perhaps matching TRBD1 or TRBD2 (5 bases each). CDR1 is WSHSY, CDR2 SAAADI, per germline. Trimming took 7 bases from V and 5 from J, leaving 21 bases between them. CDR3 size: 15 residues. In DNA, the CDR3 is TGCGCCAGCACTACGAATTCCGGGGCCAAGGACGAGCAGTACTTC. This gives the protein CASTTNSGAKDEQYF.